Reported below is one T cell receptor (beta chain). Its antigen is unknown. At one boundary the junction diverges from the germline segment, which might be a read error. The CDR3 spans 13 residues. CDR1 is MGHDK and CDR2 is SYGVNS in the germline V gene. This entry is derived from a study of cytomegalovirus exposure and HLA in healthy donors. Notes on the study in general: The HLA-A and HLA-B alleles of most subjects were reportedly predicted accurately from TCR beta sequences. Most TCR sequences were rare, but some public TCRs occurred in many donors.

The PCR contained 60 Vbeta and 13 Jbeta primers. Measured with immunoSEQ multiplex PCR; TCRdb has only the in-frame clones, and not every one. In total, the table holds about 46,000 clones. This TCR came from a woman aged 40 to 50 in good health and CMV-seronegative. The sequenced sample consisted of PBMCs. J is TRBJ2-1 and V is TRBV25-1, with no clear D. CDR3 nucleotide sequence: TGTGCCAGCAGTGAAACCGATGGAGTCAAGGCCGTCTTC. It is translated as CASSETDGVKAVF.